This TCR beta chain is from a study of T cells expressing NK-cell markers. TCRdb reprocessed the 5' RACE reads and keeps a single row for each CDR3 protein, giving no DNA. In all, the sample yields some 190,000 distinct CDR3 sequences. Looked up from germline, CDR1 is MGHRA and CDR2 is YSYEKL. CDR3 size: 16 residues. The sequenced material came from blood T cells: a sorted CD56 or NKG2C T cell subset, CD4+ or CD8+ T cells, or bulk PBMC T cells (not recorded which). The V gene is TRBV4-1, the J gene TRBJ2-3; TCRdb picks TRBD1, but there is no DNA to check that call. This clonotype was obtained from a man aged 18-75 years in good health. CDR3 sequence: CASSQGQGGSTDTQYF.